This T cell receptor beta chain originates from a study of cytotoxic CD8 clonotypes in ibrutinib-treated CLL. Study details: Within the patient group, around 11 were relapsed/refractory and 15 treatment-naive, and 17 were IGHV unmutated. Results showed about 24 partial and 2 complete responses; following median about 68 months, around 15 remained remitted, roughly 12 advanced.

Study-wide findings and caveats: Circulating CD8+ T-cell counts were tracked by baseline clonality, which exceeded that of age-matched healthy donors.

In the case of this clone: Its antigen remains unidentified.

Libraries were prepared by immunoSEQ multiplex PCR; TCRdb keeps only in-frame clonotypes and omits some of them. The sample lists roughly 330,000 clones, over 55% occurring once. Sequencing was performed on PBMCs, taken after 36 months of ibrutinib treatment. This TCR was sampled from a human donor with chronic lymphocytic leukemia.

The DNA for the CDR3 is TGTGCCAGCAGCTCCAGGGGGGGAGTCACTGGAAACACCATATATTTT. Its protein product is CASSSRGGVTGNTIYF. The chain couples TRBV7-8 to TRBJ1-3; 7 nucleotides match TRBD1. Germline trimming cut 4 bases from V and 2 bases from J; bases unmatched to any gene: 8. CDR3 length: 16 amino acids. CDR1 is SGHVS, CDR2 FQNEAQ, per germline. Drawing the rest from reference TRBV7-8 and TRBJ1-3, the complete variable domain is GAGVSQSPRYKVAKRGQDVALRCDPISGHVSLFWYQQALGQGPEFLTYFQNEAQLDKSGLPSDRFFAERPEGSVSTLKIQRTQQEDSAVYLCASSSRGGVTGNTIYFGEGSWLTVV.